The sequence of this TCR beta chain was determined in a study of long-term antiretroviral therapy in people with HIV (dated by TCRdb to the early 2020s). Regarding the complete study: Collection of the earliest samples took place about a decade ahead of the 2015 WHO recommendation for immediate ART, at a time when ART was typically delayed until CD4 counts fell. Test extractions of a monoclonal T-cell line alongside 33 polyclonal samples showed no cross-contamination during QIAcube processing. Whether ART initiation and durable HIV suppression were associated with changes in peripheral blood TRB repertoire composition and diversity was tested in a retrospective serial study. Of the approximately 30 participants with HIV, approximately twelve were female. From 30 adults with confirmed HIV infection, the cohort provided approximately 190 cryopreserved PBMC samples, gathered serially across a mean of about 6 years (range 1-12).

A remark on this clone: The specificity of this receptor is unknown. Base quality data are lacking; no much larger clone is found one base away.

Participants were included only if at least one PBMC sample before ART initiation and at least two post-ART samples were available. Treatment was received in the United States of America by all participants with HIV. Before DNA extraction, cryopreserved samples of roughly 1-11 million PBMC were thawed and then washed. At the time of the earliest PBMC sample, participants with HIV were aged between roughly 23 and 60 years. Per participant, PBMC samples came from 1-4 timepoints prior to ART initiation and 2-8 timepoints following ART initiation, for a median of 7 samples. For every participant, serial HIV viral load, CD4+ T-cell count, ART history and demographic data were obtained. Genomic DNA was extracted from unsorted PBMC with a Qiagen kit on a QIAcube, processed in batches of 12 samples. Sequencing of the TRB variable region was done with the immunoSEQ hsTCRB v3.0 assay at survey level resolution. A depth of about 35,000-55,000 T-cell genomes per sample was targeted for TRB sequencing. An Illumina MiSeq with a v3 150-cycle kit was used to sequence the pooled TRB libraries. Regarding the original processing steps: Analysis of repertoires was carried out in R inside a reproducible Nextflow workflow spanning QC, data transformation and analysis. LymphoSeq2, an R package for AIRR-Seq data exploration, was used to implement custom analyses. Several samples that produced fewer than 5000 total TRB sequences were removed, so about 200 HIV repertoires were analyzed. Of the approximately 190 retained HIV repertoires, 55 to 60 were collected before and around 130 after ART initiation. Repertoires were downsampled to 5000 TRB nucleotide sequences, and summary statistics were averaged over 100 downsampling iterations. TRB sequences were retained for analysis only if CDR3 regions of at least seven amino acids were present. Diversity was measured with a Shannon entropy-derived clonality score and the Gini coefficient. In repertoire networks, the top 5000 CDR3 amino acid sequences were linked whenever an edit distance of one separated two sequences. Antigen specificity groups and MHC restriction were predicted for TRB CDR3 amino acid sequences with GLIPH2. Known CMV, EBV, HIV or tissue antigen associations were flagged by matching CDR3 amino acid sequences against VDJdb and McPAS-TCR. Pre-ART, post-ART and control groups were compared with Wilcoxon signed-rank tests and Holm-Bonferroni correction. TCRdb retrieved this table from immuneACCESS and kept in-frame rearrangements only. Not all clones are present; in checked studies, unresolved V genes account for under half, and no reason is known for the remainder. For V, J and clone size, that table is used; D and trimming come from the DNA. A total of over 20,000 clones appear in this sample, 70% to 85% of them only once. About a fifth of the sample rests with the top ten.

What the work shows at the level of the full study, not this receptor alone: Unsorted PBMC were profiled instead of sorted CD4+ and CD8+ T cells because pre-ART samples had limited cell numbers. HIV repertoires had narrower CDR3 length ranges than controls, and the network structure suggested an antigen-experienced repertoire that shifted only slightly toward naive after ART. The samples span the years 2004 to 2017, and the ART regimens used at that time may not be as effective as current regimens. Expanded TRB clones identified before ART initiation dominated the repertoire at all time points, although this dominance fluctuated and declined in many PLHIV after ART. ART initiation was associated with a significant increase in TRB diversity, but diversity stayed significantly below transplant donor controls even after long-term ART. Inferences about post-ART repertoire changes are limited because no data were available on ART adherence, viral resistance or therapy changes. Limited PBMC availability meant only the TCR beta chain was sequenced, without alpha chain pairing.

The CDR3 numbers 14 residues from cysteine through phenylalanine. Only CDR3 DNA remains: 42 bases, in frame from the first base. CDR1 KGHSH and CDR2 LQKENI are derived from the germline V gene. V and J are trimmed by 6 bases and 0 bases, and the gene matches miss 1 base of the junction. The specimen was unsorted PBMCs, collected 0.1 years before starting antiretroviral therapy. The chain links TRBV18 with TRBJ1-5; 8 bases in the middle match TRBD1. This TCR came from a man younger than 30 with HIV. The CDR3 is CASSQGASNQPQHF. The nucleotides read TGTGCCAGCTCGCAGGGGGCTAGCAATCAGCCCCAGCATTTT.